This TCR beta chain was identified in a study of T cell clones after liver transplantation (dated by TCRdb to between 2018 and 2021). About the study as a whole: ITN030ST, the source of the samples, was a randomized trial that attempted immunosuppression withdrawal within 2 years of liver transplantation. Blood samples were taken pre-transplant, pre-randomization before withdrawal, and post-randomization after full withdrawal or failed withdrawal. To count as tolerant, a recipient had to stay completely off immunosuppression for at least one year without liver enzymes climbing beyond twice the upper limit of normal. Donor-reactive T cell clones were identified by TCRbeta sequencing after a pre-transplant mixed lymphocyte reaction and then tracked in post-transplant blood. Third party-reactive TCRbeta sequences from pre-transplant MLRs were also identified as an antigen-independent comparator for donor-reactive sequences. Until randomization at 12-24 months post-transplant, subjects were given standard immunosuppression, with no induction therapy. Three of the eight recipients were HCV-positive; the others were transplanted for non-autoimmune, non-viral indications. The study cohort included 8 liver transplant recipients, of whom 3 were classified as tolerant and 5 as non-tolerant.

The CDR3 holds 14 amino acids from the cysteine to the phenylalanine. Of all the DNA, just the CDR3 is kept, 42 bases in frame from base 1. The germline V gene sets CDR1 to SQVTM and CDR2 to ANQGSEA. Compared with germline, V lacks 4 bases and J lacks 5 bases; bases without a gene match: 9. A note on this clone: It lacks a known antigen. Per-base quality was not reported, and no clone a single base away is much larger than it.

High-throughput TCRbeta CDR3 sequencing of frozen genomic DNA was performed by immunoSEQ, with PCR amplification, mapping, bias correction and internal controls included. Under the source paper's analysis protocol: Only productive rearrangements were retained, and each unique TCRbeta sequence was defined by its CDR3 nucleotide sequence together with its V and J gene. For a sequence to be called donor-reactive, it needed a frequency of at least 0.01% and at least 5-fold expansion in CFSE-low cells compared with unstimulated pre-transplant cells. Per-subject minimum frequency thresholds, based on the lowest-template unstimulated sample, ensured at least 90% detection power. Repertoire turnover was measured by Jensen-Shannon divergence between the top 1000 TCRbeta sequences post- and pre-transplant. Two-sided Fisher's exact tests were used to test for changes in the detection of donor-reactive sequences. Imported from immuneACCESS, the table was reduced by TCRdb to in-frame sequences with V and J called. These copies leave out some clones; in studies compared against another copy, an unresolved V gene accounts for under half, and the cause of the remainder is not known. The D gene and trimming were derived from the DNA, and the V and J assignments and clone size from that table. The table for this sample lists 68,000 or so clones; 80% of them were counted only once. About 0.6% of the sample belongs to the ten largest clones.

This specimen's time point label, interpreted: pre-transplant. Unstimulated PBMCs, after thawing, were stained for CD3, CD4 and CD8 and then FACS-sorted into CD3+CD4+ and CD3+CD8+ populations. Each of the 8 studied subjects was randomized to immunosuppression withdrawal. The Qiagen DNeasy Blood and Tissue Kit was used for genomic DNA isolation. The research as a whole found: Donor-reactive sequences decreased more than third party-reactive sequences, which suggests partial antigen-specific deletion that was not related to withdrawal success. A significant post-transplant decrease in circulating donor-reactive CD4 TCRbeta sequences was observed in most of the 8 subjects, irrespective of tolerance or HCV status. Low numbers of available donor cells limited the measurable donor-reactive repertoire in a couple of subjects. Because no allograft tissue specimens were available, donor-reactive T cells may have migrated into the graft instead of being deleted. Because of small, heterogeneous patient numbers and non-standardized post-transplant time points, the conclusions were only preliminary. When repertoire turnover was accounted for, significantly reduced detection of donor-reactive sequences was found in 7 of 8 subjects for CD4 and in 8 of 8 subjects for CD8.

The V and J segments used are TRBV29-1 and TRBJ2-5, with TRBD2 identical over 8 junction bases. Here the sequenced sample was CD4+ T cells from blood, taken before liver transplant. The clonotype was recovered from a human donor who received a liver transplant. The bases are TGCAGCGTTGGGCGGGGACTAGTTAGGGAGACCCAGTACTTC. The translation is CSVGRGLVRETQYF.